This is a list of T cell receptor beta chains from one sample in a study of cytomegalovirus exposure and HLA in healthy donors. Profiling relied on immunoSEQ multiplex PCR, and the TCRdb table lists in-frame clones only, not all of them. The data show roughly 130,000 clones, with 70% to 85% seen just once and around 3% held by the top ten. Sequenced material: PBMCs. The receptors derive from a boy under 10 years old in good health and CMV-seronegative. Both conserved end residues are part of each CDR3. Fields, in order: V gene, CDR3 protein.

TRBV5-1	CASSRTGENEKLFF
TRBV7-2	CASSLGQDYGYTF
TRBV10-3	CAISVHGDSNQPQHF
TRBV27	CASSLGGDTYEQYF
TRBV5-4	CASSSGTSGGAYNEQFF
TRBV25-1	CASSDQGTGSGYTF
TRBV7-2	CASSRPGGQDYNEQFF
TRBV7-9	CASSSLISPRDSPLHF
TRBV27	CASRIQGGTEAFF
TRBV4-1	CASSQDLPGGSHYGYTF
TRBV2	CASSEALPLPGRRPTTFNQPQHF
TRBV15	CATSRDPGLLEKLFF
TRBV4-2	CASSQSGLSNEKLFF
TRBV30	CAWSGRASSGYTF
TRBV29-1	CSVEVGSTDTQYF
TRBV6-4	CASSDSTTPGTGELFF
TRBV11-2	CASSLTWGGTKNIQYF
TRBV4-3	CASSQAGTGTMYGYTF
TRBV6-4	CASSDGDTTDTQYF
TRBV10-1	CASSYSENTEAFF
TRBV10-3	CAISESRAGGPWDLQETQYF
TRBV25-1	CASSETGGGWDYGYTF
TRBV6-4	CASSDSGGGAEAFF
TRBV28	CASYRGGAQPQHF
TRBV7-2	CASSLGSGGARNIQYF
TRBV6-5	CASSYGGGPGHTIYF
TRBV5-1	CASSRAGANTGELFF
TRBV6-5	CASSYSGSRDSPLHF